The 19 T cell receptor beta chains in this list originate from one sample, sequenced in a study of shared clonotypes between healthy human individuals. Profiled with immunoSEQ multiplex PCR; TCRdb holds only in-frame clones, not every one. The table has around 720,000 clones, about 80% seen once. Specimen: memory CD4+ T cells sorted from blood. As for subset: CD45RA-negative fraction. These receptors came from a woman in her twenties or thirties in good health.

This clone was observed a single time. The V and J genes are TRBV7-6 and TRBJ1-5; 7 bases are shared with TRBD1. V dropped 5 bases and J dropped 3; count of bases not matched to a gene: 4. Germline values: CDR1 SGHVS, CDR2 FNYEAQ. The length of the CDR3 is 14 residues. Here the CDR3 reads CASSPGQFNQPQHF. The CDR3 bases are TGTGCCAGCAGCCCGGGACAGTTCAATCAGCCCCAGCATTTT. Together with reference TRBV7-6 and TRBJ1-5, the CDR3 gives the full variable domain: GAGVSQSPRYKVTKRGQDVALRCDPISGHVSLYWYRQALGQGPEFLTYFNYEAQQDKSGLPNDRFSAERPEGSISTLTIQRTEQRDSAMYRCASSPGQFNQPQHFGDGTRLSIL.

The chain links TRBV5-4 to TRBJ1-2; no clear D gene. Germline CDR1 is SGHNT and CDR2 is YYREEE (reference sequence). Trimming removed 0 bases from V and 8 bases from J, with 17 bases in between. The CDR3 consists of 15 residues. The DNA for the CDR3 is TGTGCCAGCAGCTTGGGAGCGATCCAACGGAAAGGCTACACCTTC. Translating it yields CASSLGAIQRKGYTF.

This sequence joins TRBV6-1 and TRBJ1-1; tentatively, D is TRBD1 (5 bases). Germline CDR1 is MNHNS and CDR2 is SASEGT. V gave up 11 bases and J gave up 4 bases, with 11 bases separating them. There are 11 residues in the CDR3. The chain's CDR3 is CAVTAFTEAFF. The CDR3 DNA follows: TGTGCCGTGACAGCGTTCACTGAAGCTTTCTTT.

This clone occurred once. The CDR3 DNA follows: TGTGCCAGCTCCGCAGACAAGAACACTGAAGCTTTCTTT. As protein: CASSADKNTEAFF. The chain joins TRBV18 to TRBJ1-1; D ambiguous. CDR1 is KGHSH and CDR2 is LQKENI in the germline V gene. CDR3 length: 13 amino acids. V was trimmed by 6 bases and J by 1 base, leaving 9 bases between them.

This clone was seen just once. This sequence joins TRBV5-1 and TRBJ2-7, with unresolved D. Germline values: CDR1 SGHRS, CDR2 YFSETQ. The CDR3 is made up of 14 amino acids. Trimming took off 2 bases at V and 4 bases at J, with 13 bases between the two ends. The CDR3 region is CASSFLGNRYEQYF. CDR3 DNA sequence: TGCGCCAGCAGCTTTCTAGGGAATCGGTACGAGCAGTACTTC.

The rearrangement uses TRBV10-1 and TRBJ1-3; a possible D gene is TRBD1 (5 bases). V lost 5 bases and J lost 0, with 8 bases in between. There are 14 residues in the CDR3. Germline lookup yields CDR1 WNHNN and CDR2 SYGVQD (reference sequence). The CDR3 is CASSSTASGNTIYF. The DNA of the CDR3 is TGCGCCAGCAGTTCGACAGCCTCTGGAAACACCATATATTTT.

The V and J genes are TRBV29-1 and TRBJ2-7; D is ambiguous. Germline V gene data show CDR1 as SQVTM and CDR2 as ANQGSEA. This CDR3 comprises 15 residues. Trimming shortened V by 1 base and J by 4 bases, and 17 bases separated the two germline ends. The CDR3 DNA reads TGCAGCGTTGAAGTCTCTCGGCCACCATTTTACGAGCAGTACTTC. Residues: CSVEVSRPPFYEQYF.

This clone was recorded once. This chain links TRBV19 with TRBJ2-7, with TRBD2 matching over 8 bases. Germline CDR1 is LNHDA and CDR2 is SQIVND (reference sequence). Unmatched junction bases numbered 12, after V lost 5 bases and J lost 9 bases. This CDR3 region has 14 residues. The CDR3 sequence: CASSPGLTGRGQYF. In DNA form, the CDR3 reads TGTGCCAGTAGTCCGGGACTGACCGGGAGGGGGCAGTACTTC. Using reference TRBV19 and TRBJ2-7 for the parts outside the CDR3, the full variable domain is DGGITQSPKYLFRKEGQNVTLSCEQNLNHDAMYWYRQDPGQGLRLIYYSQIVNDFQKGDIAEGYSVSREKKESFPLTVTSAQKNPTAFYLCASSPGLTGRGQYFGPGTRLTVT.

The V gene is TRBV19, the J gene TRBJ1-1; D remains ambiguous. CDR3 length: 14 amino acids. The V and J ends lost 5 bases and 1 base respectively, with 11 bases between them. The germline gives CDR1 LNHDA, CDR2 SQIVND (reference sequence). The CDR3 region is CASSLPGPNTEAFF. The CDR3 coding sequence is TGTGCCAGTAGTCTCCCGGGTCCGAACACTGAAGCTTTCTTT.

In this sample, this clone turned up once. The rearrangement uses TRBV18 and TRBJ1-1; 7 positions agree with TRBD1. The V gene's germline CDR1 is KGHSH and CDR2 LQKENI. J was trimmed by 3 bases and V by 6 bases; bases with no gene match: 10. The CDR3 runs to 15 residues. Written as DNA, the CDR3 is TGTGCCAGCTCCCTAACAGGGGCTGAAGACACTGAAGCTTTCTTT. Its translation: CASSLTGAEDTEAFF.

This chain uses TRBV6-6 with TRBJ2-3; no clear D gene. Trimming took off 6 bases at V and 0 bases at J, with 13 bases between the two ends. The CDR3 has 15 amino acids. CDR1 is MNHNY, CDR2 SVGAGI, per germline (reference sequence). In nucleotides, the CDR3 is TGTGCCAGCAGCCTTGCACGGAGTAGCACAGATACGCAGTATTTT. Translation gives CASSLARSSTDTQYF.

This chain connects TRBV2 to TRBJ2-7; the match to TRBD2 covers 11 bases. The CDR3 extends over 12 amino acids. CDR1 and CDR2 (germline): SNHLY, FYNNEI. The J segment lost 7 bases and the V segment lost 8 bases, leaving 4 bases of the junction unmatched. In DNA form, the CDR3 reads TGTGCCAGCGTCCTAGCGGGAGGAGAGCAGTACTTC. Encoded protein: CASVLAGGEQYF. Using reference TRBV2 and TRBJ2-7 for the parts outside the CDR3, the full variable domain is EPEVTQTPSHQVTQMGQEVILRCVPISNHLYFYWYRQILGQKVEFLVSFYNNEISEKSEIFDDQFSVERPDGSNFTLKIRSTKLEDSAMYFCASVLAGGEQYFGPGTRLTVT.

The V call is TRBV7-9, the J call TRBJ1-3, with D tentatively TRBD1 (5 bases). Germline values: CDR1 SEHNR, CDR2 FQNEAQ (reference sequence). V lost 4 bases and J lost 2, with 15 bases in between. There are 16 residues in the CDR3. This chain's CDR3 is CASSSRRDFPGNTIYF. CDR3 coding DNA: TGTGCCAGCAGCTCCCGGAGGGACTTCCCTGGAAACACCATATATTTT.

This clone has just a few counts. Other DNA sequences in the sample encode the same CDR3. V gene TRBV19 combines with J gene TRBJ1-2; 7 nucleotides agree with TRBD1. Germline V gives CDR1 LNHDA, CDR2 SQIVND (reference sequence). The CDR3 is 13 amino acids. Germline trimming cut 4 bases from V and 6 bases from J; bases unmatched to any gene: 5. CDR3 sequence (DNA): TGTGCCAGTAGTACGAGACAGGGTGATGGCTACACCTTC. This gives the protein CASSTRQGDGYTF.

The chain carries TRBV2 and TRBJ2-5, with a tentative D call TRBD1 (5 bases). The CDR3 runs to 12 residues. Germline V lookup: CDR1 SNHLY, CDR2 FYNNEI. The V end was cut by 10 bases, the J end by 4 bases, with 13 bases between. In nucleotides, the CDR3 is TGTGCCATGGACAAAGGTCGAGAGACCCAGTACTTC. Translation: CAMDKGRETQYF.

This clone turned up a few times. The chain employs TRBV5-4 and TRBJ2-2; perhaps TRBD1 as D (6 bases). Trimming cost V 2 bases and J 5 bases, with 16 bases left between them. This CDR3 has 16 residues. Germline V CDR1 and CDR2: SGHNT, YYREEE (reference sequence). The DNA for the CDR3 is TGTGCCAGCAGCTTAACAGGGTTGCGGAGAACCGGGGAGCTGTTTTTT. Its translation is CASSLTGLRRTGELFF.

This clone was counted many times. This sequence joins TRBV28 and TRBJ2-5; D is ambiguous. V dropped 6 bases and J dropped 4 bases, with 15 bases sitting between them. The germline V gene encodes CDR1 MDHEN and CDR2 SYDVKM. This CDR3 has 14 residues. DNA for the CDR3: TGTGCCAGCAGCCCCCTTGCCAGGCGAGAGACCCAGTACTTC. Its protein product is CASSPLARRETQYF.

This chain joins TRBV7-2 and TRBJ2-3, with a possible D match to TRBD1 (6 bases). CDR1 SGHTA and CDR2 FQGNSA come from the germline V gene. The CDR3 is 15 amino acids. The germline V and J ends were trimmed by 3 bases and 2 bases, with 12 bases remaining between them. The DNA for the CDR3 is TGTGCCAGCAGCTTGACGGGACACCACACAGATACGCAGTATTTT. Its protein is CASSLTGHHTDTQYF.

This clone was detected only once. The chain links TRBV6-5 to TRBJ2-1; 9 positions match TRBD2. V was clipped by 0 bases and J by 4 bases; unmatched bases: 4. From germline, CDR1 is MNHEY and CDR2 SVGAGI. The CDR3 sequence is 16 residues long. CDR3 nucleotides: TGTGCCAGCAGTTACTCTGGACTAGCGTATTACAATGAGCAGTTCTTC. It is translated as CASSYSGLAYYNEQFF.